Below, one T cell receptor beta chain is given with its context. These data originate in a study of blood T cell repertoires in COVID-19. Only in-frame clones appear in the TCRdb table, and some are missing; sequencing was by immunoSEQ multiplex PCR. The sample includes about 430,000 clones, approximately 90% of them seen just once. V shed 11 bases and J 6 bases; nucleotides not matched to a gene: 11. The CDR3 totals 13 residues. The germline CDR1 and CDR2 sequences are LNHDA and SQIVND (reference sequence). J is TRBJ1-2 and V is TRBV19, with 8 bases matching TRBD1. This clonotype originated in a man aged 25 to 40 who had recovered from COVID-19. The material sequenced was PBMCs or T cells enriched from blood (not recorded which). The CDR3 DNA follows: TGTGCCTCCCAACCAACGGACAGGGATGGCTACACCTTC. Its protein product is CASQPTDRDGYTF.